Listed below are T cell receptor beta chains from one sample, sequenced in a study of blood T cell repertoires in COVID-19. Sequenced by immunoSEQ multiplex PCR; TCRdb stores in-frame clones only, minus some. The sample contains 290,000 or so clones, roughly 80% of which appear only once. Sequencing input: PBMCs or T cells enriched from blood (not recorded which). Source of these receptors: a man in his forties or fifties who had been exposed to COVID-19. The CDR3 runs from the conserved cysteine through the conserved F or W. D genes are given only for firm matches. Part of the rows lack a size; the others show once, few, many or a class for expanded clones.

J gene: TRBJ2-1
V gene: TRBV30
clone size: few
D gene: TRBD2
CDR3 DNA: TGTGCCTGGGTAGGACTAGCGGGAGTTAATGAGCAGTTCTTC
CDR3 protein: CAWVGLAGVNEQFF

J gene: TRBJ2-7
V gene: TRBV6-1
clone size: NA
D gene: NA
CDR3 DNA: TGTGCCAGCAGTGAAGTCCGTGGGCTTGGCTACGAGCAGTACTTC
CDR3 protein: CASSEVRGLGYEQYF

J gene: TRBJ2-3
V gene: TRBV7-3
clone size: NA
D gene: NA
CDR3 DNA: TGTGCCAGCAGCTCTTGGCGGGCAGATACGCAGTATTTT
CDR3 protein: CASSSWRADTQYF

J gene: TRBJ2-5
V gene: TRBV6-5
clone size: NA
D gene: NA
CDR3 DNA: TGTGCCAGTCAGGGTTGGCAAGAGACCCAGTACTTC
CDR3 protein: CASQGWQETQYF

J gene: TRBJ1-3
V gene: TRBV19
clone size: few
D gene: NA
CDR3 DNA: TGTGCCAGTAGTATCAGATCCGCTGGAAACACCATATATTTT
CDR3 protein: CASSIRSAGNTIYF

J gene: TRBJ2-1
V gene: TRBV7-9
clone size: NA
D gene: TRBD2
CDR3 DNA: TGTGCCAGCAGCTCACCAACTAGCGGGGCTGCCTACAATGAGCAGTTCTTC
CDR3 protein: CASSSPTSGAAYNEQFF

J gene: TRBJ1-5
V gene: TRBV7-8
clone size: NA
D gene: NA
CDR3 DNA: TGTGCCAGCAGCTTATTTCCTGGAGGCCAAAGCAATCAGCCCCAGCATTTT
CDR3 protein: CASSLFPGGQSNQPQHF

J gene: TRBJ2-3
V gene: TRBV5-1
clone size: NA
D gene: NA
CDR3 DNA: TGCGCCAGCAGCCCCCCCGGCACAGATACGCAGTATTTT
CDR3 protein: CASSPPGTDTQYF

J gene: TRBJ2-1
V gene: TRBV29-1
clone size: NA
D gene: TRBD2
CDR3 DNA: TGCAGCGTGATGGGACTAGAGGGTTGGGATGAGCAGTTCTTC
CDR3 protein: CSVMGLEGWDEQFF

J gene: TRBJ1-3
V gene: TRBV7-9
clone size: NA
D gene: NA
CDR3 DNA: TGTGCCAGCACCGACTACTCTGGAAACACCATATATTTT
CDR3 protein: CASTDYSGNTIYF

J gene: TRBJ1-1
V gene: TRBV19
clone size: few
D gene: NA
CDR3 DNA: TGTGCCAGTAGCAGCCAGGGAATCGCTGAAGCTTTCTTT
CDR3 protein: CASSSQGIAEAFF

J gene: TRBJ1-2
V gene: TRBV6-5
clone size: NA
D gene: NA
CDR3 DNA: TGTGCCAGCAGAAGCAGTGGGGCAGGGGATGGCTACACCTTC
CDR3 protein: CASRSSGAGDGYTF

J gene: TRBJ2-5
V gene: TRBV5-6
clone size: NA
D gene: NA
CDR3 DNA: TGTGCCAGCAGCGGCCGGTCGGGGGAGACCCAGTACTTC
CDR3 protein: CASSGRSGETQYF

J gene: TRBJ1-3
V gene: TRBV12-3/TRBV12-4
clone size: NA
D gene: NA
CDR3 DNA: TGTGCCAGCACTACCGGGGTCCGGGACACCATATATTTT
CDR3 protein: CASTTGVRDTIYF

J gene: TRBJ1-1
V gene: TRBV15
clone size: NA
D gene: NA
CDR3 DNA: TGTGCCACCAGCAGAGATAGAACAGGCGCTGAAGCTTTCTTT
CDR3 protein: CATSRDRTGAEAFF

J gene: TRBJ2-7
V gene: TRBV7-9
clone size: NA
D gene: TRBD1
CDR3 DNA: TGTGCCAGCAGCTTAGAGGACAGGGGTGTAAACGAGCAGTACTTC
CDR3 protein: CASSLEDRGVNEQYF

J gene: TRBJ2-2
V gene: TRBV7-9
clone size: NA
D gene: TRBD1
CDR3 DNA: TGTGCCAGCAGCTACTTCGGGACAGGTGGAGAGCTGTTTTTT
CDR3 protein: CASSYFGTGGELFF

J gene: TRBJ2-5
V gene: TRBV4-2
clone size: NA
D gene: TRBD1
CDR3 DNA: TGTGCCAGCAGCCAAGAGGTCGGGACAGGGATGCAGACCCAGTACTTC
CDR3 protein: CASSQEVGTGMQTQYF

J gene: TRBJ2-4
V gene: TRBV6-5
clone size: NA
D gene: NA
CDR3 DNA: TGTGCCAGCACCCCCTTCGCGGGACCCATAAACATTCAGTACTTC
CDR3 protein: CASTPFAGPINIQYF

J gene: TRBJ1-5
V gene: TRBV7-2
clone size: NA
D gene: TRBD1
CDR3 DNA: TGTGCCAGCAGCTCGACAGGGAGCAACTTCCCACATATGGTCCAGCATTTT
CDR3 protein: CASSSTGSNFPHMVQHF

J gene: TRBJ1-5
V gene: TRBV2
clone size: NA
D gene: NA
CDR3 DNA: TGTGCCAGCGGTGTAGATAGCAATCAGCCCCAGCATTTT
CDR3 protein: CASGVDSNQPQHF

J gene: TRBJ1-5
V gene: TRBV27
clone size: NA
D gene: NA
CDR3 DNA: TGTGCCAGCAGTCCGAGGCGAGATCAGCCCCAGCATTTT
CDR3 protein: CASSPRRDQPQHF

J gene: TRBJ2-5
V gene: TRBV14
clone size: NA
D gene: NA
CDR3 DNA: TGTGCCAGCACCCCCAAAGAGACCCAGTACTTC
CDR3 protein: CASTPKETQYF

J gene: TRBJ1-1
V gene: TRBV1
clone size: NA
D gene: NA
CDR3 DNA: TGCACCAGCAGCCATCAAATGTACAGGGATGAAGCTTTCTTT
CDR3 protein: CTSSHQMYRDEAFF

J gene: TRBJ2-1
V gene: TRBV28
clone size: NA
D gene: TRBD2
CDR3 DNA: TGTGCCAGCAGTTTAGCGGGAGGGGTCTCCTACAATGAGCAGTTCTTC
CDR3 protein: CASSLAGGVSYNEQFF

J gene: TRBJ1-3
V gene: TRBV9
clone size: few
D gene: NA
CDR3 DNA: TGTGCCAGCAGCCCCCGCCAGGGGTCTGGAAACACCATATATTTT
CDR3 protein: CASSPRQGSGNTIYF

J gene: TRBJ2-5
V gene: TRBV5-1
clone size: NA
D gene: NA
CDR3 DNA: TGCGCCAGCACAGGGATTGGGTACCAAGAGACCCAGTACTTC
CDR3 protein: CASTGIGYQETQYF

J gene: TRBJ2-2
V gene: TRBV10-3
clone size: NA
D gene: NA
CDR3 DNA: TGTGCCATCAGTTCCTCAGCCGGGGAGCTGTTTTTT
CDR3 protein: CAISSSAGELFF

J gene: TRBJ2-3
V gene: TRBV21-1
clone size: NA
D gene: NA
CDR3 DNA: TGTGCCAGCAGCAAAGTAGAACTAGCGGGAGGTTCGGATACGCAGTATTTT
CDR3 protein: CASSKVELAGGSDTQYF

J gene: TRBJ2-3
V gene: TRBV19
clone size: once
D gene: TRBD2
CDR3 DNA: TGTGCCAGTAGTATAGATATGAGCGGGGGGACAGATACGCAGTATTTT
CDR3 protein: CASSIDMSGGTDTQYF

J gene: TRBJ2-4
V gene: TRBV6-5
clone size: NA
D gene: NA
CDR3 DNA: TGTGCCAGCAGTTACTCAGTCCGGAACATTCAGTACTTC
CDR3 protein: CASSYSVRNIQYF

J gene: TRBJ2-5
V gene: TRBV5-1
clone size: NA
D gene: NA
CDR3 DNA: TGCGCCAGCAGCTTTCAGGGGAAGACCCAGTACTTC
CDR3 protein: CASSFQGKTQYF

J gene: TRBJ2-1
V gene: TRBV25-1
clone size: few
D gene: TRBD2
CDR3 DNA: TGTGCCAGCAGTGTGCGGAGACGAGCGGGAGACTACAATGAGCAGTTCTTC
CDR3 protein: CASSVRRRAGDYNEQFF

J gene: TRBJ1-2
V gene: TRBV27
clone size: NA
D gene: TRBD1
CDR3 DNA: TGTGCCAGCAGTGGACAGGGCTATGGCTACACCTTC
CDR3 protein: CASSGQGYGYTF

J gene: TRBJ1-2
V gene: TRBV10-1
clone size: NA
D gene: NA
CDR3 DNA: TGCGCCAGCAGTAAAAACAGGTTGTCCGGCTACACCTTC
CDR3 protein: CASSKNRLSGYTF

J gene: TRBJ2-3
V gene: TRBV21-1
clone size: NA
D gene: NA
CDR3 DNA: TGTGCCAGCAGCCGAGTCCTAATGATAGATACGCAGTATTTT
CDR3 protein: CASSRVLMIDTQYF

J gene: TRBJ2-7
V gene: TRBV7-2
clone size: NA
D gene: TRBD2
CDR3 DNA: TGTGCCAGCAGCTTGAATTCCGGGACTAGCGACTACGAGCAGTACTTC
CDR3 protein: CASSLNSGTSDYEQYF

J gene: TRBJ2-3
V gene: TRBV7-9
clone size: NA
D gene: NA
CDR3 DNA: TGTGCCAGCAGCGCCTGGACAGTCTTTTTTACAGATACGCAGTATTTT
CDR3 protein: CASSAWTVFFTDTQYF

J gene: TRBJ2-1
V gene: TRBV15
clone size: once
D gene: NA
CDR3 DNA: TGTGCCACCAGCAGACCGCCCCCAGCGGGCTATAATGAGCAGTTCTTC
CDR3 protein: CATSRPPPAGYNEQFF

J gene: TRBJ1-5
V gene: TRBV19
clone size: NA
D gene: TRBD1
CDR3 DNA: TGTGCCAGTAGAAGTTTCCCCGGGACAGGGGTCAATCAGCCCCAGCATTTT
CDR3 protein: CASRSFPGTGVNQPQHF

J gene: TRBJ1-1
V gene: TRBV6-5
clone size: NA
D gene: TRBD1
CDR3 DNA: TGTGCCAGCAGGATTCAAGGGGGCAACACTGAAGCTTTCTTT
CDR3 protein: CASRIQGGNTEAFF